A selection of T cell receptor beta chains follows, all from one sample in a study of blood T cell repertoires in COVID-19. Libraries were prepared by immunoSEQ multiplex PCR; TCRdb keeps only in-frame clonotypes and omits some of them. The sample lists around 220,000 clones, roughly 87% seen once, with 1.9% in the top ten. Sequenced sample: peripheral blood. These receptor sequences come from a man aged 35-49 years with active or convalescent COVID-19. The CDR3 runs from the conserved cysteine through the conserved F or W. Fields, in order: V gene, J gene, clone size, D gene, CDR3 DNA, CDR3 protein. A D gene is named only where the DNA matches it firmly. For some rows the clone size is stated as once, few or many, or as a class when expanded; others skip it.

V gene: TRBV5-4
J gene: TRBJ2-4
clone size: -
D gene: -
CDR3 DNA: TGTGCCAGCAGCTTGTCGGCGGGGCCGGTGGGAAAAAACATTCAGTACTTC
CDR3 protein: CASSLSAGPVGKNIQYF

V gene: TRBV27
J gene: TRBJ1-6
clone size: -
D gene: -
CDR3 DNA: TGTGCCACAAAAAGAGGTCGTAATTCACCCCTCCACTTT
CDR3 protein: CATKRGRNSPLHF

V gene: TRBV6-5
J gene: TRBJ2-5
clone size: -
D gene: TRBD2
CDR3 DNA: TGTGCCAGCAGTTTGGACCGGGGGGGGTCCCAGTACTTC
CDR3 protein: CASSLDRGGSQYF

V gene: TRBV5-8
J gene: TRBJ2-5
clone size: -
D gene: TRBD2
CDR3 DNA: TGTGCCAGCAGCGGGAGGGACTATTCCCAAGAGACCCAGTACTTC
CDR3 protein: CASSGRDYSQETQYF

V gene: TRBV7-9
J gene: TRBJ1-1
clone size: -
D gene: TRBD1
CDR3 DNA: TGTGCCAGCATTGATTCAGGGGGCAGTCCTGAAGCTTTCTTT
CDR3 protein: CASIDSGGSPEAFF

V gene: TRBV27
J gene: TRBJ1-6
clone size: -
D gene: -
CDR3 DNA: TGTGCCAGCAGTTTAATTTTTGGGCAGTTTAATTCACCCCTCCACTTT
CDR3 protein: CASSLIFGQFNSPLHF

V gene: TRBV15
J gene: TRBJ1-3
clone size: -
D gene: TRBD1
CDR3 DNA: TGTGCCACCAGCAGTGGGACAGGGGACGGAAACACCATATATTTT
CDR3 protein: CATSSGTGDGNTIYF

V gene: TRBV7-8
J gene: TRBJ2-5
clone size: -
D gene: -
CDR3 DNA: TGTGCCAGCAGCTTTTCGACTAGACAAGAGACCCAGTACTTC
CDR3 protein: CASSFSTRQETQYF

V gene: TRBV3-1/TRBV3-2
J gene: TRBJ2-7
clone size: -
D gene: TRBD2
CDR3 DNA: TGTGCCAGCAGCCCCTCCCGCGGGGGGGCTTCCTACGAGCAGTACTTC
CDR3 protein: CASSPSRGGASYEQYF

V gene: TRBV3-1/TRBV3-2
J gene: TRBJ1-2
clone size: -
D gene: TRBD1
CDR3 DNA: TGTGCCAGCAGCCAAAATTTAGAAGGGAACAGGGGTGGCTACACCTTC
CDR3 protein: CASSQNLEGNRGGYTF

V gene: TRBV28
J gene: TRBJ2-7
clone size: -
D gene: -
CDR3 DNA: TGTGCCAGCAGTTTCTACCGCTCATACGAGCAGTACTTC
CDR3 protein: CASSFYRSYEQYF

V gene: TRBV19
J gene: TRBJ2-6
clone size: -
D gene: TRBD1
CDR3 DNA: TGTGCCAGCGCACAGGGGGAGGCCAACGTCCTGACTTTC
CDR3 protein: CASAQGEANVLTF

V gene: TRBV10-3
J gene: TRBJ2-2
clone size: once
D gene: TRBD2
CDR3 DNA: TGTGCCATCAGTGGTCGACTAGCCACGAACACCGGGGAGCTGTTTTTT
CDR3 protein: CAISGRLATNTGELFF